These 27 T cell receptor beta chains were all obtained from the same sample, sequenced in a study of blood T cell repertoires in COVID-19. TCRdb keeps only in-frame clones here, not all; method: immunoSEQ multiplex PCR. In the table there are 80,000 to 95,000 clones, over 75% of which are singletons. Sequenced material: peripheral blood. These receptor sequences come from an older man with active or convalescent COVID-19.

This sequence joins TRBV27 and TRBJ2-1, with TRBD1 matching 8 bases. The germline gives CDR1 MNHEY, CDR2 SMNVEV (reference sequence). The J segment lost 5 bases and the V segment lost 6 bases, leaving 12 bases of the junction unmatched. CDR3 size: 16 residues. The CDR3 nucleotides read TGTGCCAGCAGCCGCCGAGGACAGGGATGGGACAATGAGCAGTTCTTC. It encodes CASSRRGQGWDNEQFF.

J is TRBJ1-5 and V is TRBV2, with a possible D match to TRBD1 (5 bases). The CDR3 is 13 amino acids. Per the germline V gene, CDR1 is SNHLY and CDR2 is FYNNEI. V was cut by 5 bases and J by 7 bases, with 12 bases left in between. The CDR3 protein is CASSLAGQQPQHF. CDR3 DNA sequence: TGTGCCAGCAGTCTGGCAGGGCAACAGCCCCAGCATTTT.

The chain links TRBV2 to TRBJ1-2; 7 nucleotides agree with TRBD1. The CDR3 totals 15 residues. CDR1 SNHLY and CDR2 FYNNEI come from the germline V gene. With V trimmed by 2 bases and J by 4 bases, 7 bases remained unmatched. Here the CDR3 reads CASSESRGAIYGYTF. Here the CDR3 DNA reads TGTGCCAGCAGTGAAAGCAGGGGGGCGATCTATGGCTACACCTTC. The full variable domain, completed using reference TRBV2 and TRBJ1-2, is EPEVTQTPSHQVTQMGQEVILRCVPISNHLYFYWYRQILGQKVEFLVSFYNNEISEKSEIFDDQFSVERPDGSNFTLKIRSTKLEDSAMYFCASSESRGAIYGYTFGSGTRLTVV.

The chain uses TRBV18 and TRBJ2-5, with 11 bases matching TRBD1. Germline V gene sequence: CDR1 KGHSH, CDR2 LQKENI. Trimming removed 6 bases from V and 2 bases from J; junction bases left unmatched: 2. The CDR3 totals 14 residues. The CDR3 reads CASSRDRGQETQYF. Here the CDR3 DNA reads TGTGCCAGCTCCCGGGACAGGGGGCAAGAGACCCAGTACTTC.

The genes are TRBV24-1 and TRBJ2-2; 11 positions match TRBD1. The CDR3 loop spans 17 amino acids. Germline CDR1 KGHDR, CDR2 SFDVKD. V dropped 0 bases and J dropped 7; count of bases not matched to a gene: 6. The CDR3 DNA sequence: TGTGCCACCAGTGATTTGCCAAGGACAGGGGGCCACGGGGAGCTGTTTTTT. It codes for CATSDLPRTGGHGELFF.

The chain links TRBV18 to TRBJ2-4; 7 bases match TRBD1. CDR1 is KGHSH, CDR2 LQKENI, per germline. The junction had 4 bases not matched to a gene; V was cut back by 1 base and J by 4 bases. CDR3 length equals 15 residues. The CDR3 DNA follows: TGTGCCAGCTCACCACTGGGACAGATAAAAAACATTCAGTACTTC. Protein sequence: CASSPLGQIKNIQYF.

This chain connects TRBV9 to TRBJ1-1; TRBD1 might be the D (6 bases). With 4 bases removed from V and 3 bases from J, the gap between germline ends came to 16 bases. CDR3 length equals 15 residues. From germline, CDR1 is SGDLS and CDR2 YYNGEE. The CDR3 spells CASSHDLNRDTEAFF. CDR3 bases: TGTGCCAGCAGCCACGACCTCAACAGGGACACTGAAGCTTTCTTT.

This rearrangement joins TRBV10-3 to TRBJ1-4; TRBD1 aligns across 8 bases. The germline gives CDR1 ENHRY, CDR2 SYGVKD. CDR3 size: 18 residues. Germline trimming cut 2 bases from V and 8 bases from J; bases unmatched to any gene: 16. The CDR3 DNA reads TGTGCCATCAGTGAGACCGCCGGGACAGGCACCTTGGGCGAAAAACTGTTTTTT. Its translation: CAISETAGTGTLGEKLFF.

The J gene is TRBJ2-2, the V gene TRBV2, with D possibly matching TRBD2 (6 bases). Trimming took off 1 base at V and 7 bases at J, with 7 bases between the two ends. The germline gives CDR1 SNHLY, CDR2 FYNNEI. The CDR3 runs to 13 residues. The CDR3 DNA is TGTGCCAGCAGTGAAGGGGGGGTCGGGGAGCTGTTTTTT. The encoded protein is CASSEGGVGELFF.

This chain joins TRBV5-5 and TRBJ1-6; the match to TRBD1 covers 9 bases. Germline V lookup: CDR1 SGHKS, CDR2 YYEKEE (reference sequence). The junction had 10 bases not matched to a gene; V was cut back by 6 bases and J by 9 bases. The CDR3 covers 15 residues. The CDR3 nucleotides read TGTGCCAGCAACAGAGTGGGACAGGGTACTTCACCCCTCCACTTT. Translated: CASNRVGQGTSPLHF. The entire variable domain, with the rest obtained from reference TRBV5-5 and TRBJ1-6, is as follows: DAGVTQSPTHLIKTRGQQVTLRCSPISGHKSVSWYQQVLGQGPQFIFQYYEKEERGRGNFPDRFSARQFPNYSSELNVNALLLGDSALYLCASNRVGQGTSPLHFGNGTRLTVT.

The J gene is TRBJ1-3, the V gene TRBV2; D unclear. Germline CDR1 SNHLY, CDR2 FYNNEI. The V end was cut by 6 bases, the J end by 7 bases, with 16 bases between. The CDR3 contains 14 residues. The DNA for the CDR3 is TGTGCCAGCAGCTCCGAGGGCTTAAGGAACACCATATATTTT. It specifies CASSSEGLRNTIYF.

The genes are TRBV28 and TRBJ1-5; 7 bases line up with TRBD1. J gave up 2 bases and V 5 bases, and 6 bases lay outside the gene matches. There are 15 residues in the CDR3. Germline-derived CDR1 and CDR2 are MDHEN and SYDVKM. This CDR3 reads CASSPRGLGNQPQHF. For the CDR3, the DNA is TGTGCCAGCAGTCCGAGGGGGCTTGGCAATCAGCCCCAGCATTTT.

There are a few counts of this clone. This rearrangement joins TRBV10-1 to TRBJ2-2; 7 positions agree with TRBD2. Germline trimming cut 5 bases from V and 4 bases from J; bases unmatched to any gene: 4. The V gene's germline CDR1 is WNHNN and CDR2 SYGVQD (reference sequence). This CDR3 spans 14 amino acids. The CDR3 nucleotides read TGCGCCAGCAGTAGACTAGCATCCACCGGGGAGCTGTTTTTT. Residues: CASSRLASTGELFF.

This clone was observed once. The chain uses TRBV3-1 (or the pseudogene TRBV3-2) and TRBJ2-2; 11 bases match TRBD1. The CDR3 spans 17 residues. The J segment lost 6 bases and the V segment lost 2 bases, leaving 8 bases of the junction unmatched. Germline V CDR1 and CDR2: LGHDT, YNNKEL (reference sequence). The CDR3 DNA follows: TGTGCCAGCAGCCAACTCCGGGACAGGGGGAGGGCCGGGGAGCTGTTTTTT. Its translation: CASSQLRDRGRAGELFF.

The V gene is TRBV3-1 (or the pseudogene TRBV3-2), the J gene TRBJ1-1, with D perhaps TRBD1 (6 bases). Deletions cut 4 bases from V and 6 bases from J, with 18 bases between. CDR3 length: 15 amino acids. Germline-derived CDR1 and CDR2 are LGHDT and YNNKEL (reference sequence). The DNA of the CDR3 is TGTGCCAGCAGCCCCCGAGAGGGGGAACGATCTGAAGCTTTCTTT. Translation: CASSPREGERSEAFF.

The chain couples TRBV9 to TRBJ1-2; no reliable D call. CDR3 size: 14 residues. Germline loops: CDR1 SGDLS, CDR2 YYNGEE. The germline V and J ends were trimmed by 3 bases and 8 bases, with 17 bases remaining between them. In DNA, the CDR3 is TGTGCCAGCAGCGCCCTTGATTGGCTGGAGGGCTACACCTTC. Translation gives CASSALDWLEGYTF.

The rearrangement links TRBV7-6 to TRBJ2-5; tentatively, D is TRBD1 (5 bases). Germline CDR1 and CDR2: SGHVS and FNYEAQ. The CDR3 has 14 amino acids. The ends were cut back, 1 base at V and 5 bases at J, with 11 bases in the middle. The CDR3 loop reads CASSLVQGLETQYF. DNA for the CDR3: TGTGCCAGCAGCTTAGTCCAGGGTCTCGAGACCCAGTACTTC.

This chain joins TRBV7-3 and TRBJ1-2; the D gene is possibly TRBD1 (6 bases). The V end lost 5 bases, the J end lost 8 bases, and 15 bases lay between the germline ends. This CDR3 is built from 13 residues. Germline CDR1 reads SGHTA; CDR2 reads FQGTGA. This CDR3 is CASSPLRGLGYTF. Written as DNA, the CDR3 is TGTGCCAGCAGCCCCCTGAGGGGGTTAGGCTACACCTTC.

The chain has TRBV10-3 and TRBJ2-1; maybe TRBD2 (6 bases). In germline, CDR1 is ENHRY, CDR2 SYGVKD. The CDR3 spans 16 residues. The ends were cut back, 5 bases at V and 0 bases at J, with 14 bases in the middle. The CDR3 spells CAISFTAGSSYNEQFF. CDR3 in DNA: TGTGCCATCAGTTTTACGGCGGGGAGCTCCTACAATGAGCAGTTCTTC.

The chain uses TRBV6-6 and TRBJ2-7, with 7 bases matching TRBD2. Germline V gene data show CDR1 as MNHNY and CDR2 as SVGAGI (reference sequence). The CDR3 spans 15 residues. With V trimmed by 6 bases and J by 2 bases, 10 bases remained unmatched. Written as DNA, the CDR3 is TGTGCCAGCAGCCGGGATCAGCGGGGTCCCTACGAGCAGTACTTC. It is translated as CASSRDQRGPYEQYF.

The chain has TRBV5-5 and TRBJ2-5; D is perhaps TRBD2 (6 bases). The CDR3 extends over 15 amino acids. Germline loops: CDR1 SGHKS, CDR2 YYEKEE (reference sequence). V was trimmed by 4 bases and J by 2 bases, leaving 15 bases between them. CDR3 sequence: CASSPGTLPQETQYF. For the CDR3, the DNA is TGTGCCAGCAGCCCGGGGACTCTTCCTCAAGAGACCCAGTACTTC. Looking up the rest from reference TRBV5-5 and TRBJ2-5 gives the full variable domain: DAGVTQSPTHLIKTRGQQVTLRCSPISGHKSVSWYQQVLGQGPQFIFQYYEKEERGRGNFPDRFSARQFPNYSSELNVNALLLGDSALYLCASSPGTLPQETQYFGPGTRLLVL.

J is TRBJ2-7 and V is TRBV15; tentative D call: TRBD1 (6 bases). With 0 bases removed from V and 3 bases from J, the gap between germline ends came to 12 bases. The CDR3 has 15 residues. Per the germline V gene, CDR1 is LNHNV and CDR2 is YYDKDF (reference sequence). As DNA, the CDR3 is TGTGCCACCAGCAGAGATCGGCAGGGGTACTACGAGCAGTACTTC. It is translated as CATSRDRQGYYEQYF.

The chain recombines TRBV6-5 with TRBJ1-2; D call uncertain. The CDR3 is made up of 13 amino acids. CDR1 is MNHEY, CDR2 SVGAGI, per germline. V was shortened by 4 bases and J by 7 bases, with 13 bases between the two germline ends. The CDR3 sequence is CASSSRQAGGYTF. CDR3 DNA sequence: TGTGCCAGCAGTTCACGCCAGGCCGGTGGCTACACCTTC.

The rearrangement links TRBV19 to TRBJ1-3; D call uncertain. This CDR3 has 13 residues. CDR1 is LNHDA, CDR2 SQIVND, per germline (reference sequence). V was trimmed by 5 bases and J by 2 bases, leaving 7 bases between them. CDR3 sequence reads: CASSASAGNTIYF. The DNA of the CDR3 is TGTGCCAGTAGTGCCTCGGCTGGAAACACCATATATTTT.

The chain's CDR3 is CASSRGLGGEQYF. As DNA, the CDR3 is TGTGCCAGCAGCCGAGGGTTGGGGGGAGAGCAGTACTTC. V is TRBV11-2 and J is TRBJ2-7, with D possibly TRBD2 on 6 matching bases. V was pared by 5 bases and J by 7 bases, with 15 bases between. Germline V CDR1 and CDR2: SGHAT, FQNNGV. This CDR3 spans 13 amino acids.

The chain links TRBV12-3 or TRBV12-4 to TRBJ2-7; D gene unclear. This CDR3 has 12 amino acids. V lost 4 bases to trimming and J lost 5 bases, with 9 bases between them. CDR3 amino acids: CASSSTYNEQYF. Here the CDR3 DNA reads TGTGCCAGCAGTTCCACATATAACGAGCAGTACTTC.

This clone occurred many times. The rearrangement joins TRBV9 to TRBJ1-1, with TRBD1 matching 7 bases. CDR1 is SGDLS, CDR2 YYNGEE, per germline. The CDR3 is 13 residues long. V was pared by 4 bases and J by 1 base, with 1 base of the junction left unmatched. CDR3 in DNA: TGTGCCAGCAGCCCAGGGGGGAACACTGAAGCTTTCTTT. Translated, it gives CASSPGGNTEAFF.